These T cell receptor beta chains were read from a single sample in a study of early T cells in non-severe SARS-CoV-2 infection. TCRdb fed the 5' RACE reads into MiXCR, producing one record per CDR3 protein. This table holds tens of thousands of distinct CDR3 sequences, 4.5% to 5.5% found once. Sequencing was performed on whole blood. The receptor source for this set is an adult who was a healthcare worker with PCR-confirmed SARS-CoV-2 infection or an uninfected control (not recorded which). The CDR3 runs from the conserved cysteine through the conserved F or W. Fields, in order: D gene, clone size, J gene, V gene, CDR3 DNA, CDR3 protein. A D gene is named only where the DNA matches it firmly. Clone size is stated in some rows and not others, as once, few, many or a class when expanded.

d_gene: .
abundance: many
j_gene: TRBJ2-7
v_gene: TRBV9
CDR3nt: TGTGCCAGCAGCGTTGATGACGGGGGCTACGAGCAGTACTTC
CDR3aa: CASSVDDGGYEQYF

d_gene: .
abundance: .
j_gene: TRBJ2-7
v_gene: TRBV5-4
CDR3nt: TGTGCCAGCAGCGCGCTTGAGGGGGATAATGAGCAGTACTTC
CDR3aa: CASSALEGDNEQYF

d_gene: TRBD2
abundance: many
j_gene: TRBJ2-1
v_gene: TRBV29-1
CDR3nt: TGCAGCCTTAGCGGGGGACCCTCCTACAATGAGCAGTTCTTC
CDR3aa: CSLSGGPSYNEQFF

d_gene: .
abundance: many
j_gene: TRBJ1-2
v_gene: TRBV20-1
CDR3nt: TGCAGTGCTAGAGGGGGGAATGGGCCCCTTGGCTATGGCTACACCTTC
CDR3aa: CSARGGNGPLGYGYTF

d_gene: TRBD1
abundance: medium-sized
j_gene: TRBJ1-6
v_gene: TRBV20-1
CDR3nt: TGCAGTGCTAGAGATGAATGGGGGACAGAACTATCACCCCTCCACTTT
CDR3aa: CSARDEWGTELSPLHF

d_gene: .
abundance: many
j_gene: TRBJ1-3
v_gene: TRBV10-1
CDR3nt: TGCGCCAGCGCCCCGGCCTCTGGAAACACCATATATTTT
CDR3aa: CASAPASGNTIYF

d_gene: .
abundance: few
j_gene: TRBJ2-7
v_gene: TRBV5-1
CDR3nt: TGCGCCAGCTCGGCCCAGGGGCTCTACGAGCAGTACTTC
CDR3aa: CASSAQGLYEQYF

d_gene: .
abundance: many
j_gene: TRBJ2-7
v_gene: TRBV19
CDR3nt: TGTGCCAGTAGTATAACCCCAGACGCCTGGCTTAGCGAGCAGTACTTC
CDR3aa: CASSITPDAWLSEQYF

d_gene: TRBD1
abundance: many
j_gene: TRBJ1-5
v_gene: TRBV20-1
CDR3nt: TGCAGTGCAATAACAGGGGATAGCAATCAGCCCCAGCATTTT
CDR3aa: CSAITGDSNQPQHF

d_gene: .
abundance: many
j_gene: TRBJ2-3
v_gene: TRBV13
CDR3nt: TGTGCCAGCAGCTCGGTACAGGGTCGGCAGTATTTT
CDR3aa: CASSSVQGRQYF

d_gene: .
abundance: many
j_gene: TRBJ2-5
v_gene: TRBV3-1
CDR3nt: TGTGCCAGCCGCCGAGAGGAGACCCAGTACTTC
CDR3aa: CASRREETQYF

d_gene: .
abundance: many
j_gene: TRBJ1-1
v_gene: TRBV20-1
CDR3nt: TGCAGTGCTAGTTTGGGAGACACTGAAGCTTTCTTT
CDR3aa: CSASLGDTEAFF

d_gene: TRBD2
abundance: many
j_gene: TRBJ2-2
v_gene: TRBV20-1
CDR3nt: TGCAGTGCTACGACTAGCGGTAACACCGGGGAGCTGTTTTTT
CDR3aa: CSATTSGNTGELFF

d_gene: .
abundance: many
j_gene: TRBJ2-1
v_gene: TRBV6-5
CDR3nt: TGTGCCAGCGGACCGCAGAACAATGAGCAGTTCTTC
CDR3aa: CASGPQNNEQFF

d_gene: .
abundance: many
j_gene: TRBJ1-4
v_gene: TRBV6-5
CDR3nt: TGTGCCAGCAGTTCGACCCTAACTAATGAAAAACTGTTTTTT
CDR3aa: CASSSTLTNEKLFF

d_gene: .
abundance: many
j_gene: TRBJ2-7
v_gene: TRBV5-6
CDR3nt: TGTGCCAGCAGCTTGGTGGGTGGCGAGCAGTACTTC
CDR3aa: CASSLVGGEQYF

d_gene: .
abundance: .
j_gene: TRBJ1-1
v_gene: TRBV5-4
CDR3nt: TGTGCCAGCAGCTTTTCAGGGAAAACTGAAGCTTTCTTT
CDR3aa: CASSFSGKTEAFF

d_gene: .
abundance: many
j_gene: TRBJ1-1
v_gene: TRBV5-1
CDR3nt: TGCGCCAGCAGCTCGGACAGCGAAGCTTTCTTT
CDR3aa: CASSSDSEAFF

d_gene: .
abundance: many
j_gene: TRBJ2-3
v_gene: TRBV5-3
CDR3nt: TGTGCCAGACCTAAGCGGAGCACAGATACGCAGTATTTT
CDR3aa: CARPKRSTDTQYF

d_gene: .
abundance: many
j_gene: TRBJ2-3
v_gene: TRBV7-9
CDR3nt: TGTGCCAGCAGCTTAGGTTCGAGCACAGATACGCAGTATTTT
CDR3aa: CASSLGSSTDTQYF

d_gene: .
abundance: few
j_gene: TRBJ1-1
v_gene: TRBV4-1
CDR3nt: TGCGCCAGCAGCCATCCCCGATTAGAAGCTTTCTTT
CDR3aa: CASSHPRLEAFF

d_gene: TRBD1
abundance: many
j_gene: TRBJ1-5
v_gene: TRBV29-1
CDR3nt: TGCAGCGAAAGCGTCCCCGGGACAGAAGGGGATCAGCCCCAGCATTTT
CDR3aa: CSESVPGTEGDQPQHF

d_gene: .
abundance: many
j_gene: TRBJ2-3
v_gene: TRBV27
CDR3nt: TGTGCCAGCAGTACGACTCCGAGCGGTTCTACGCAGTATTTT
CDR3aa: CASSTTPSGSTQYF

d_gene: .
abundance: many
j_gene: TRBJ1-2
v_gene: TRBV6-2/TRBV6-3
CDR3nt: TGTGCCAGCAGTCGCGACGCACAGGGAATCTATGGCTACACCTTC
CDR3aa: CASSRDAQGIYGYTF

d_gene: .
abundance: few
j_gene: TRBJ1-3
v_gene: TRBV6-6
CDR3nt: TGTGCCAGCAGTTTAAGACTCTCTGGAAACACCATATATTTT
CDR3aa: CASSLRLSGNTIYF

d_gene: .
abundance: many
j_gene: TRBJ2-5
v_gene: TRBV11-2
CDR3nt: TGTGCCAGCAGCCCCGACTCACCGGAGACCCAGTACTTC
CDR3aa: CASSPDSPETQYF

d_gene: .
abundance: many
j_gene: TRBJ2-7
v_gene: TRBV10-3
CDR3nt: TGTGCCATCAGTGGAGGGGCCACCCGTCACGAGCAGTACTTC
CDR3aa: CAISGGATRHEQYF

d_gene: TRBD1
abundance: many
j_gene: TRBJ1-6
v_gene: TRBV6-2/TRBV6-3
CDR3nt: TGTGCCAGCAGACCCCCAACAGGGGGCGGTTCACCCCTCCACTTT
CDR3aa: CASRPPTGGGSPLHF

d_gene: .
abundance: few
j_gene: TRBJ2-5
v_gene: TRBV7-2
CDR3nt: TGTGCCAGCAGCTCCCATTCCGGAGGTCAGGAGACCCAGTACTTC
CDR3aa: CASSSHSGGQETQYF

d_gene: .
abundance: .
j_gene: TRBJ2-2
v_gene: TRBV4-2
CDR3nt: TGTGCCAGCAGCCCCCGAAGCGGGGAGCTGTTTTTT
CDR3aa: CASSPRSGELFF

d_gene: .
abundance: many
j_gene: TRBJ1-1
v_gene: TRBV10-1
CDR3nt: TGCGCCAGCAGGGCAGGGAGGTCGACTGAAGCTTTCTTT
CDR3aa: CASRAGRSTEAFF

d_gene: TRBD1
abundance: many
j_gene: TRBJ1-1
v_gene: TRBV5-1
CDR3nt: TGCGCCAGCAGCATAGGACAGGTATTCAGGAACACTGAAGCTTTCTTT
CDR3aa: CASSIGQVFRNTEAFF